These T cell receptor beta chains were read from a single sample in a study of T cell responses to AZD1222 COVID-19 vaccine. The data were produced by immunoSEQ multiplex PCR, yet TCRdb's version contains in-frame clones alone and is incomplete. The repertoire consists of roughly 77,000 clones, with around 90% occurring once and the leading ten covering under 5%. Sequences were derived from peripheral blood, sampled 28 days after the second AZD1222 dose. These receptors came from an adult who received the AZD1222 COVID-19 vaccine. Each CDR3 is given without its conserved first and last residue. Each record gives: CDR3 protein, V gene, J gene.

CDR3aa: ASRGTGVNEQF
v_gene: TRBV6-5
j_gene: TRBJ2-1

CDR3aa: ASRAGLAEETQY
v_gene: TRBV19
j_gene: TRBJ2-5

CDR3aa: ARSFGPYGYT
v_gene: TRBV5-3
j_gene: TRBJ1-2

CDR3aa: ASSPMTGTNTGELF
v_gene: TRBV5-4
j_gene: TRBJ2-2

CDR3aa: ASSPTSQETQY
v_gene: TRBV9
j_gene: TRBJ2-5

CDR3aa: ASSGGAYT
v_gene: TRBV12-3/TRBV12-4
j_gene: TRBJ1-2

CDR3aa: ASSLAGTKAYEQY
v_gene: TRBV7-9
j_gene: TRBJ2-7

CDR3aa: ASSGTSWETQY
v_gene: TRBV2
j_gene: TRBJ2-5

CDR3aa: SASFGTPYEQY
v_gene: TRBV20-1
j_gene: TRBJ2-7

CDR3aa: ARSLFLGRDTEAF
v_gene: TRBV5-3
j_gene: TRBJ1-1

CDR3aa: ASGLVTGPSGNTIY
v_gene: TRBV12-5
j_gene: TRBJ1-3

CDR3aa: ASSKDRENEKLF
v_gene: TRBV19
j_gene: TRBJ1-4

CDR3aa: ASSTRQGRKGGYT
v_gene: TRBV27
j_gene: TRBJ1-2